The TCR beta chain described here comes from a study of beta chain features in type 1 diabetes. Expressed TCRB transcripts were sequenced because the isolated RNA had all been reverse transcribed beforehand. An average of about 3.5 million reads was obtained for naive, central memory and regulatory T cell samples. Some clones are missing from TCRdb's copy, which holds only in-frame ones; the method was immunoSEQ multiplex PCR. This table holds about 370,000 clones, roughly 9.8% found once. Findings and limits, study-wide: Researchers reported that naive, central memory and Treg TCRB repertoires appeared more similar in patients than in healthy donors. A moderate, significant TCRB CDR3 shortening appeared in type 1 diabetes across four CD4+ subsets.

Averaging approximately 0.11 L, one heparinised blood draw was given by each donor. This clone was detected a few times. What it binds is not known. Trimming took 6 bases from V and 10 from J; bases not matched to a gene: 13. The CDR3 is made up of 15 amino acids. The V gene's germline CDR1 is MNHNY and CDR2 SVGAGI (reference sequence). The sample comprised central memory CD4+ T cells from blood. This clonotype was obtained from a man aged 25-40 years with type 1 diabetes. The chain carries TRBV6-6 and TRBJ1-1, with 11 bases identical to TRBD1. This CDR3 is CASRPPTGQGVAAFF. Written as DNA, the CDR3 is TGTGCCAGCAGACCACCTACGGGACAGGGGGTCGCAGCTTTCTTT.